The T cell receptor beta chain under discussion was sequenced for a study of T cell responses to AZD1222 COVID-19 vaccine. Findings and limits, study-wide: CD4 TCRs covered the whole spike, strongest at regions 160-218 and 743-854. Among AZD1222 vaccinees, only 5 to 7 were seropositive at baseline. Repertoire sampling happened only post peak T cell response. There were mostly white British donors and more females than males, and clonal diversity was possibly underestimated.

The assay was immunoSEQ multiplex PCR, and TCRdb's table has in-frame clones only and misses some. The data hold 130,000 or so clones, with roughly 91% observed a single time. The CDR3 length is 16 residues. With 0 bases removed from V and 0 bases from J, the gap between germline ends came to 9 bases. Germline V CDR1 and CDR2: LGHNA, YNFKEQ. Regarding this clone: Its target is not known.

Here the sequenced sample was peripheral blood, taken 28 days after the second AZD1222 dose. The clonotype was recovered from an adult who received the AZD1222 COVID-19 vaccine. The gene calls are TRBV4-2 and TRBJ2-1, with D unresolved. The CDR3 here is CASSQEFGSSYNEQFF. In nucleotides, the CDR3 is TGTGCCAGCAGCCAAGAATTCGGAAGCTCCTACAATGAGCAGTTCTTC.